What follows are 23 T cell receptor beta chains derived from one specimen sequenced in a study of T-cell memory formation after mild COVID-19. TCRdb itself ran the 5' RACE reads through MiXCR, one entry per CDR3 protein. The sample has approximately 410,000 distinct CDR3 sequences, 23% seen once. Input material: PBMCs or a T cell subset sorted from them (not recorded which). Receptor source: an adult woman who had mild COVID-19 (a few samples of this study predate the infection). Cell type and time point are not known.

The chain recombines TRBV11-3 with TRBJ2-1; no definite D call. Germline V lookup: CDR1 SGHNT, CDR2 YENEEA. V was shortened by 0 bases and J by 14 bases, with 14 bases between the two germline ends. The CDR3 sequence is 13 residues long. CDR3 sequence reads: CASSLDPRSPEFF. CDR3 nucleotide sequence: TGTGCCAGCAGCTTAGACCCCCGGTCGCCGGAGTTCTTC.

The CDR3 loop reads CASSLIGGDSYEQYF. DNA of the CDR3: TGTGCCAGCAGCTTAATTGGGGGCGACTCCTACGAGCAGTACTTC. The rearrangement joins TRBV7-9 to TRBJ2-7; D may be TRBD1 (6 bases). CDR1 and CDR2 (germline): SEHNR, FQNEAQ (reference sequence). CDR3 size: 15 residues. The V gene lost 2 bases and the J gene lost 0 bases, with 11 bases spanning the gap.

This chain connects TRBV3-1 to TRBJ2-7, with 7 bases matching TRBD2. CDR1 is LGHDT and CDR2 is YNNKEL in the germline V gene (reference sequence). CDR3 length: 15 residues. The V gene end was trimmed by 0 bases and the J gene end by 2 bases; junction bases not matched to a gene: 4. The CDR3 loop is CASSQDRGVAYEQYF. CDR3 in DNA: TGTGCCAGCAGCCAAGACCGGGGGGTGGCCTACGAGCAGTACTTC.

This clonotype was detected a few times. The chain is built from TRBV24-1 and TRBJ2-2, with 10 bases matching TRBD1. Germline values: CDR1 KGHDR, CDR2 SFDVKD. With V trimmed by 4 bases and J by 10 bases, 8 bases remained unmatched. The CDR3 is made up of 15 amino acids. The CDR3 DNA reads TGTGCCACCAGTGACTCGGGACAGGGGCGTATGGAGCTGTTTTTT. Its translation is CATSDSGQGRMELFF.

This clonotype was seen only a few times. The chain has TRBV7-2 and TRBJ2-2, with D hard to call. Trimming cost V 8 bases and J 2 bases, with 12 bases left between them. Germline-derived CDR1 and CDR2 are SGHTA and FQGNSA. There are 14 residues in the CDR3. DNA for the CDR3: TGTGCCAGCCGTCTTACGGCTAACACCGGGGAGCTGTTTTTT. Protein sequence: CASRLTANTGELFF.

The rearrangement joins TRBV7-6 to TRBJ1-6, with D unclear. This CDR3 has 14 residues. Deletions cut 4 bases from V and 5 bases from J, with 9 bases between. Looked up from germline, CDR1 is SGHVS and CDR2 is FNYEAQ. CDR3 amino acids: CASSYVGNNSPLHF. DNA for the CDR3: TGTGCCAGCAGCTACGTAGGGAATAATTCACCCCTCCACTTT. The full variable domain, in which reference TRBV7-6 and TRBJ1-6 provide the parts outside the CDR3, is GAGVSQSPRYKVTKRGQDVALRCDPISGHVSLYWYRQALGQGPEFLTYFNYEAQQDKSGLPNDRFSAERPEGSISTLTIQRTEQRDSAMYRCASSYVGNNSPLHFGNGTRLTVT.

This clonotype has a handful of counts. This chain links TRBV20-1 with TRBJ1-1, with a tentative D call TRBD1 (6 bases). V was pared by 3 bases and J by 1 base, with 15 bases between. CDR3 length: 15 residues. CDR1 is DFQATT and CDR2 is SNEGSKA in the germline V gene (reference sequence). The CDR3 loop reads CSASFPGHPNTEAFF. The CDR3 DNA sequence: TGCAGTGCTAGTTTCCCGGGACACCCGAACACTGAAGCTTTCTTT.

The chain couples TRBV4-2 to TRBJ1-2; D remains ambiguous. The V gene lost 1 base and the J gene lost 0 bases, with 9 bases spanning the gap. This CDR3 comprises 15 residues. Germline CDR1 reads LGHNA; CDR2 reads YNFKEQ. The CDR3 DNA reads TGTGCCAGCAGCCAAGTGGGTCTAGCTAACTATGGCTACACCTTC. Translated, it gives CASSQVGLANYGYTF.

This clonotype was detected only a few times. The chain combines TRBV2 with TRBJ1-5, with D hard to call. The CDR3 loop spans 14 amino acids. The V gene's germline CDR1 is SNHLY and CDR2 FYNNEI. V lost 5 bases and J 3 bases, leaving 11 bases between the germline ends. This chain's CDR3 is CASSTTLFNQPQHF. The CDR3 DNA reads TGTGCCAGCAGTACAACATTATTCAATCAGCCCCAGCATTTT.

This clonotype came up a few times. V is TRBV7-2 and J is TRBJ2-7; 7 nucleotides align to TRBD2. Per germline, CDR1 SGHTA and CDR2 FQGNSA. The CDR3 sequence is 12 residues long. V trimming: 3 bases; J trimming: 6 bases; junction bases outside the gene matches: 2. The CDR3 DNA follows: TGTGCCAGCAGCTTCGGGACTACCGAGCAGTACTTC. Its translation is CASSFGTTEQYF.

The V and J genes are TRBV4-1 and TRBJ1-2, with D unresolved. Germline CDR1 and CDR2: MGHRA and YSYEKL. The CDR3 has 15 residues. V lost 4 bases and J lost 2, with 14 bases in between. The CDR3 DNA sequence: TGCGCCAGCAGCCGCTCCCGGACCGAGAACTATGGCTACACCTTC. Protein product: CASSRSRTENYGYTF.

This chain connects TRBV7-3 to TRBJ2-2; the D gene is possibly TRBD1 (5 bases). CDR1 SGHTA and CDR2 FQGTGA come from the germline V gene. Trimming removed 2 bases at V and 6 bases at J, with 13 bases between. The CDR3 length is 15 residues. CDR3 nucleotides: TGTGCCAGCAGCTTAGGGGCATCCCCAGCCGGGGAGCTGTTTTTT. This translates into CASSLGASPAGELFF. The full variable domain, its missing parts supplied by reference TRBV7-3 and TRBJ2-2, is GAGVSQTPSNKVTEKGKYVELRCDPISGHTALYWYRQSLGQGPEFLIYFQGTGAADDSGLPNDRFFAVRPEGSVSTLKIQRTERGDSAVYLCASSLGASPAGELFFGEGSRLTVL.

This clonotype was found a few times. The chain carries TRBV7-9 and TRBJ2-3, with D unclear. Germline CDR1 and CDR2: SEHNR and FQNEAQ (reference sequence). Deletions cut 5 bases from V and 0 bases from J, with 12 bases between. This CDR3 comprises 15 residues. CDR3 nucleotide sequence: TGTGCCAGCAGCCCCCTTGGGCTAAGCACAGATACGCAGTATTTT. Translation: CASSPLGLSTDTQYF. Looking up the rest from reference TRBV7-9 and TRBJ2-3 gives the full variable domain: DTGVSQNPRHKITKRGQNVTFRCDPISEHNRLYWYRQTLGQGPEFLTYFQNEAQLEKSRLLSDRFSAERPKGSFSTLEIQRTEQGDSAMYLCASSPLGLSTDTQYFGPGTRLTVL.

This clonotype appeared a single time. The rearrangement uses TRBV5-1 and TRBJ1-1; D unclear. V lost 2 bases and J 6 bases, leaving 23 bases between the germline ends. Germline V lookup: CDR1 SGHRS, CDR2 YFSETQ. The CDR3 extends over 17 amino acids. CDR3 protein: CASSFSPPGQALPEAFF. CDR3 coding DNA: TGCGCCAGCAGCTTCTCTCCCCCGGGCCAGGCCCTCCCTGAAGCTTTCTTT.

This clonotype was recorded a few times. The CDR3 coding sequence is TGTGCCTGGACGCGGGAATCACATGAGCAGTTCTTC. Translated: CAWTRESHEQFF. The chain has TRBV30 and TRBJ2-1; D is perhaps TRBD2 (6 bases). CDR1 and CDR2 from the germline V gene are GTSNPN and SVGIG (reference sequence). CDR3 length: 12 residues. Deletions cut 4 bases from V and 8 bases from J, with 12 bases between.

The chain combines TRBV12-3 or TRBV12-4 with TRBJ1-1; D not certain. Trimming took off 5 bases at V and 6 bases at J, with 16 bases between the two ends. This CDR3 is 14 amino acids long. CDR3 region: CASSPTGRSAEAFF. DNA of the CDR3: TGTGCCAGCAGTCCTACCGGGAGGTCCGCTGAAGCTTTCTTT.

This clonotype has just a few counts. The DNA of the CDR3 is TGCGCCAGTACAGTCGGGGCGTCCGGGGAGCTGTTTTTT. Its protein product is CASTVGASGELFF. The V call is TRBV5-1, the J call TRBJ2-2, with D perhaps matching TRBD1 or TRBD2 (5 bases each). Germline values: CDR1 SGHRS, CDR2 YFSETQ. The V end was cut by 8 bases, the J end by 6 bases, with 14 bases between. This CDR3 has 13 residues.

The V and J genes are TRBV20-1 and TRBJ2-3; TRBD1 matches at 10 bases. The V segment lost 5 bases and the J segment 3 bases; nucleotides outside the gene matches: 11. The CDR3 length is 16 residues. From germline, CDR1 is DFQATT and CDR2 SNEGSKA (reference sequence). This CDR3 is CSAATRDRGQTDTQYF. The DNA for the CDR3 is TGCAGTGCTGCTACCAGAGACAGGGGGCAAACAGATACGCAGTATTTT.

This clonotype was counted at least ten times. The chain couples TRBV5-1 to TRBJ2-3; 8 nucleotides line up with TRBD2. CDR1 and CDR2 (germline): SGHRS, YFSETQ. This CDR3 contains 16 residues. Trimming cost V 4 bases and J 6 bases; bases outside gene matches: 13. CDR3 DNA sequence: TGCGCCAGCAGCCCCAACCCGAGCGGGAGCCCGGATACGCAGTATTTT. This sequence encodes CASSPNPSGSPDTQYF.

This clonotype has only a few counts. The V and J genes are TRBV5-1 and TRBJ2-3, with 7 bases lining up with TRBD2. Trimming at V came to 4 bases and at J to 6 bases, leaving 5 bases not matched to a gene. Germline values: CDR1 SGHRS, CDR2 YFSETQ. The CDR3 runs to 13 residues. CDR3 bases: TGCGCCAGCAGCCAGGGAGGGGAGGATACGCAGTATTTT. Protein: CASSQGGEDTQYF.

J is TRBJ2-7 and V is TRBV2; no firm D call. This CDR3 is 11 amino acids long. CDR1 is SNHLY and CDR2 is FYNNEI in the germline V gene. V was pared by 7 bases and J by 4 bases, with 8 bases between. For the CDR3, the DNA is TGTGCCAGCACCACGAAATACGAGCAGTACTTC. This gives the protein CASTTKYEQYF.

The rearrangement joins TRBV5-1 to TRBJ1-2, with D possibly TRBD1 on 6 matching bases. There are 14 residues in the CDR3. Germline V gene sequence: CDR1 SGHRS, CDR2 YFSETQ. V was cut by 5 bases and J by 6 bases, with 17 bases left in between. CDR3 sequence reads: CASSLQQGLDGYTF. DNA of the CDR3: TGCGCCAGCAGTTTACAACAGGGCCTCGATGGCTACACCTTC. The full variable domain, its missing parts supplied by reference TRBV5-1 and TRBJ1-2, is KAGVTQTPRYLIKTRGQQVTLSCSPISGHRSVSWYQQTPGQGLQFLFEYFSETQRNKGNFPGRFSGRQFSNSRSEMNVSTLELGDSALYLCASSLQQGLDGYTFGSGTRLTVV.

This clonotype was detected a few times. V gene TRBV3-1 combines with J gene TRBJ2-7; 7 bases are a match to TRBD2. The ends lost 7 bases at V and 4 bases at J; junction bases unmatched: 13. The CDR3 loop spans 15 amino acids. Per the germline V gene, CDR1 is LGHDT and CDR2 is YNNKEL (reference sequence). The CDR3 DNA follows: TGTGCCAGCACCGCCACCGGGACTACACGGTACGAGCAGTACTTC. Its protein product is CASTATGTTRYEQYF.